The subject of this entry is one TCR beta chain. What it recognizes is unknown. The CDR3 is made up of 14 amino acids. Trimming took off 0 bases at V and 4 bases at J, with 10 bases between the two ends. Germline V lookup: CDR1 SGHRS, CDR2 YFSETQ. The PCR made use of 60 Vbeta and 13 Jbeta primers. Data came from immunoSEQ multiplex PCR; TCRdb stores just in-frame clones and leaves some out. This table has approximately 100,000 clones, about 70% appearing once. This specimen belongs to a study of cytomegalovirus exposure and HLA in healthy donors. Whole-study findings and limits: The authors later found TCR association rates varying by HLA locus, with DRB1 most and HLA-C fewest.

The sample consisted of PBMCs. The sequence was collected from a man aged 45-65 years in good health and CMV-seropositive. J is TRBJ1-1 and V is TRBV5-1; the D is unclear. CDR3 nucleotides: TGCGCCAGCAGCTTGGAACTTTCCGGCACTGAAGCTTTCTTT. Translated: CASSLELSGTEAFF.